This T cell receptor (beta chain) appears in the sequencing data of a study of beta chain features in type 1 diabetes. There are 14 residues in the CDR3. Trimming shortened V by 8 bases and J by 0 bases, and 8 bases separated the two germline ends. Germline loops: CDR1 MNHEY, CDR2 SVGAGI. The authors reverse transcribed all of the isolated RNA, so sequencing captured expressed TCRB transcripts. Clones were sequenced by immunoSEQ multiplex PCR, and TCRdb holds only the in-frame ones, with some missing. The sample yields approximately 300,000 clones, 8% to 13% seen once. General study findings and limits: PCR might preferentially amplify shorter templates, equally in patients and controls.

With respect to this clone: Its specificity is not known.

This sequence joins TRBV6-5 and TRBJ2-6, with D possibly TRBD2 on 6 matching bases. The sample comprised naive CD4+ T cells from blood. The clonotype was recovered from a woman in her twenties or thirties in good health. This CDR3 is CASRGSSGANVLTF. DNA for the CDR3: TGTGCCAGCCGGGGGAGCTCTGGGGCCAACGTCCTGACTTTC.